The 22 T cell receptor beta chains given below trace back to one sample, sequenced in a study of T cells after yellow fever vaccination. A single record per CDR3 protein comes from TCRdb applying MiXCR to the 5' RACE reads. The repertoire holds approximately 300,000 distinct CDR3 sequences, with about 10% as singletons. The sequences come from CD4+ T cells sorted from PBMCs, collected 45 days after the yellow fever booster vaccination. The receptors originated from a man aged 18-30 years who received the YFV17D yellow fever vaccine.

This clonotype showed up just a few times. The CDR3 region has the DNA TGCAGTGCTAGAGGGAGTAGCGGAAGTCACAGCACAGATACGCAGTATTTT. Its translation: CSARGSSGSHSTDTQYF. The rearrangement joins TRBV20-1 to TRBJ2-3, with a possible D match to TRBD2 (6 bases). CDR3 length: 17 residues. Germline CDR1 DFQATT, CDR2 SNEGSKA (reference sequence). V was pared by 1 base and J by 0 bases, with 17 bases between.

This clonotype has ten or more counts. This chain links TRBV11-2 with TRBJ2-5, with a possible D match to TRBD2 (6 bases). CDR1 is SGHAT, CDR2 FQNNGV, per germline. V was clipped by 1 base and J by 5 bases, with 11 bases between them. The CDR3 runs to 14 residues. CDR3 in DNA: TGTGCCAGCAGCTTAGCGGGCGGGGCCGAGACCCAGTACTTC. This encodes CASSLAGGAETQYF.

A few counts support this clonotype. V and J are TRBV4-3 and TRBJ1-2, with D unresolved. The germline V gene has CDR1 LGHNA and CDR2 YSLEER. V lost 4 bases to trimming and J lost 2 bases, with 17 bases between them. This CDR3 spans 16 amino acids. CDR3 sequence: CASSLTFSPENYGYTF. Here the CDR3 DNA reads TGCGCCAGCAGCCTAACCTTTAGCCCAGAAAACTATGGCTACACCTTC.

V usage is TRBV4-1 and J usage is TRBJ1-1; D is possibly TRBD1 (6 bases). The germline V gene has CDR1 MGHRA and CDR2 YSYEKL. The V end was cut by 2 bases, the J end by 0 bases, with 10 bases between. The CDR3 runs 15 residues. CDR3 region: CASSQRGLMNTEAFF. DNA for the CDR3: TGCGCCAGCAGCCAACGGGGGCTAATGAACACTGAAGCTTTCTTT.

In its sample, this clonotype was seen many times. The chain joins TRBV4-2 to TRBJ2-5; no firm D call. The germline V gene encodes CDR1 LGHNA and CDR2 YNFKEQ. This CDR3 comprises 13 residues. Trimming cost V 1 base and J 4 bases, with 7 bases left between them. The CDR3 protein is CASSQVMAETQYF. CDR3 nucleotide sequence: TGTGCCAGCAGCCAAGTAATGGCAGAGACCCAGTACTTC.

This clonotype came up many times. CDR3 DNA sequence: TGTGCCAGCAGTTTATGGAGGGGGTCGGGGGCAGATACGCAGTATTTT. Amino acid sequence: CASSLWRGSGADTQYF. The chain uses TRBV28 and TRBJ2-3, with D possibly being TRBD1 or TRBD2 (6 bases each). V lost 0 bases, J lost 4 bases, and 14 bases lay in between. The CDR3 spans 16 residues. Germline lookup yields CDR1 MDHEN and CDR2 SYDVKM.

Written as DNA, the CDR3 is TGTGCCAGCAGTATCCAGGTATCTGGGGCCAACGTCCTGACTTTC. Amino acid sequence: CASSIQVSGANVLTF. The chain carries TRBV6-5 and TRBJ2-6; D is unclear. Germline V CDR1 and CDR2: MNHEY, SVGAGI. The V end was cut by 5 bases, the J end by 1 base, with 9 bases between. The CDR3 is made up of 15 amino acids.

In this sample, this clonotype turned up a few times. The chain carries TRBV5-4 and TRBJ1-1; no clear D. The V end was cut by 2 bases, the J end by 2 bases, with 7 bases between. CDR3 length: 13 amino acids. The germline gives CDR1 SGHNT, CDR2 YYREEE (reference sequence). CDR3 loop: CASSFDHNTEAFF. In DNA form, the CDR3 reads TGTGCCAGCAGCTTCGACCATAACACTGAAGCTTTCTTT.

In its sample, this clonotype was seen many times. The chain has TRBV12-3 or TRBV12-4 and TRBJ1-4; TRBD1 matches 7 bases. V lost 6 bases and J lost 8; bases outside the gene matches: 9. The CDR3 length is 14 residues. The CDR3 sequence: CASRDNRGGEKLFF. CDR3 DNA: TGTGCCAGCAGAGACAACAGGGGAGGCGAAAAACTGTTTTTT.

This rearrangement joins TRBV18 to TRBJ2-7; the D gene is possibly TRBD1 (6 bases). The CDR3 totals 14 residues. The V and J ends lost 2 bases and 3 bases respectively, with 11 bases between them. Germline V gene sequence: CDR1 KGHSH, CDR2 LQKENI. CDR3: CASSPRVQGYEQYF. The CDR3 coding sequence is TGTGCCAGCTCACCAAGAGTACAGGGCTACGAGCAGTACTTC.

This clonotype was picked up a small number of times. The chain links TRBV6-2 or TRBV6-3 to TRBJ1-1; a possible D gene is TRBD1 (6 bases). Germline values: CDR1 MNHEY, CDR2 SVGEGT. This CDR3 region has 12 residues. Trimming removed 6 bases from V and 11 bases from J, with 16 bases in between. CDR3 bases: TGTGCCAGCAGCCCGCCAGGGGTACCGGCTTTCTTT. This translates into CASSPPGVPAFF.

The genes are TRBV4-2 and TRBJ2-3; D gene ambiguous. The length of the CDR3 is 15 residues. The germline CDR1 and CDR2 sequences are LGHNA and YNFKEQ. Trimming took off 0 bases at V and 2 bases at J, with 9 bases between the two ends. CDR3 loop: CASSQEASSTDTQYF. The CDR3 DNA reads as TGTGCCAGCAGCCAAGAGGCTAGTTCCACAGATACGCAGTATTTT.

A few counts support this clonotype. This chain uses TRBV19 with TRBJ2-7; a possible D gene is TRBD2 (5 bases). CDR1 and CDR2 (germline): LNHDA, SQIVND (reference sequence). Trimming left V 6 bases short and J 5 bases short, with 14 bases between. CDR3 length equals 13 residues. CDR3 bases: TGTGCCAGTAGACCGGGGTCAACTGACGAGCAGTACTTC. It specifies CASRPGSTDEQYF.

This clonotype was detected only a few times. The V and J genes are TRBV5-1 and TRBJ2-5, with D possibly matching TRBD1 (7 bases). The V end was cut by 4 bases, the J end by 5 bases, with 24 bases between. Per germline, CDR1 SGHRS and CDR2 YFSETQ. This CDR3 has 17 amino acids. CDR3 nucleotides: TGCGCCAGCAGCCTCCAGGGGGGCATGTACCTTGGCGAGACCCAGTACTTC. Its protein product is CASSLQGGMYLGETQYF. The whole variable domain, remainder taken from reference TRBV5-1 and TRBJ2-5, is KAGVTQTPRYLIKTRGQQVTLSCSPISGHRSVSWYQQTPGQGLQFLFEYFSETQRNKGNFPGRFSGRQFSNSRSEMNVSTLELGDSALYLCASSLQGGMYLGETQYFGPGTRLLVL.

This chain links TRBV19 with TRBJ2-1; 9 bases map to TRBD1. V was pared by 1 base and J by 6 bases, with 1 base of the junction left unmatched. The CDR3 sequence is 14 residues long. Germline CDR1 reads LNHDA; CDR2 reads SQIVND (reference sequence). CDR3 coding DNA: TGTGCCAGTAGTATAGCGACAGGGGGCAATGAGCAGTTCTTC. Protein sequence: CASSIATGGNEQFF.

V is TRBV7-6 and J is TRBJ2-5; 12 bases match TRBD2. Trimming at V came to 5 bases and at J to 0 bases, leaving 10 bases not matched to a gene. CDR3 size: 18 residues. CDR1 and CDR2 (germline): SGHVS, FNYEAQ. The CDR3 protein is CASSPRLAGATYQETQYF. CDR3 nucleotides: TGTGCCAGCAGCCCAAGACTAGCGGGGGCGACCTACCAAGAGACCCAGTACTTC.

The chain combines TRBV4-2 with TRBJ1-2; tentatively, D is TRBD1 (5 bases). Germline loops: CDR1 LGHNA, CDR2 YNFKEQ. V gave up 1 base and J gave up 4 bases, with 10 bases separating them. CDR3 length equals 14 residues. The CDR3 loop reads CASSQVGGSYGYTF. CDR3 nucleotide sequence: TGTGCCAGCAGCCAAGTCGGGGGGAGCTATGGCTACACCTTC.

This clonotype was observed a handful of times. The CDR3 sequence: CASSTGYTDTQYF. The CDR3 region has the DNA TGTGCCAGCAGTACCGGATACACAGATACGCAGTATTTT. V gene TRBV3-1 combines with J gene TRBJ2-3; no reliable D call. V gave up 6 bases and J gave up 2 bases, with 9 bases separating them. The length of the CDR3 is 13 residues. Germline V gene lookup returns CDR1 LGHDT and CDR2 YNNKEL (reference sequence).

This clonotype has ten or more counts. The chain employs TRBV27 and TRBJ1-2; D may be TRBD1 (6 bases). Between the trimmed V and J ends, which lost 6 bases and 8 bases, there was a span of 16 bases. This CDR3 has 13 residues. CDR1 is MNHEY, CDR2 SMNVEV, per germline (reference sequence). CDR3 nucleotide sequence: TGTGCCAGCAGGGATGGGGGGCCGGGGGGCTACACCTTC. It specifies CASRDGGPGGYTF.

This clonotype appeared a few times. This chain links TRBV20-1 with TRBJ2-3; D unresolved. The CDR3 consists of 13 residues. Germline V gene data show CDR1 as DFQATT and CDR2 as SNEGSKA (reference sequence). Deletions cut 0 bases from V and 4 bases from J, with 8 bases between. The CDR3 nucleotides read TGCAGTGCTAGAGAACGCATACCAGATACGCAGTATTTT. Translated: CSARERIPDTQYF.

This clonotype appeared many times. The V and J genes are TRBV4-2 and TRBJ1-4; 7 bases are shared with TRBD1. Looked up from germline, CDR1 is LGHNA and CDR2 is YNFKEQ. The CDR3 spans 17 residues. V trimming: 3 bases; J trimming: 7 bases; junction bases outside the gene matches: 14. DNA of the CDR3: TGTGCCAGCAGCCAGGGAGACCGACAGGGCGGAGGTGAAAAACTGTTTTTT. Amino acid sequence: CASSQGDRQGGGEKLFF.

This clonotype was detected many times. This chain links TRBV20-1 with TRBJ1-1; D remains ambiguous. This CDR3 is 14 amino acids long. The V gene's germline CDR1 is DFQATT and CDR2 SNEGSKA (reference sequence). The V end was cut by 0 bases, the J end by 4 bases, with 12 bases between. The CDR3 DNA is TGCAGTGCTAGAGACCCGGCCAGGTCCACTGAAGCTTTCTTT. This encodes CSARDPARSTEAFF.